This TCR beta chain comes out of a study of CD8 T cells in ankylosing spondylitis. The study's findings and limits: Enrichment of disease-linked clones was reportedly significant in matched ankylosing spondylitis synovial fluid. Apparently characteristic of ankylosing spondylitis blood was a TCR beta motif (roughly 8 highly homologous variants).

By quantitative 5'-RACE with molecular barcodes, the TCR beta libraries were made. TCRdb redid the calling of the 5' RACE reads with MiXCR, one entry per CDR3 protein. Of hundreds of thousands of distinct CDR3 sequences listed, about 24% are singletons. The CDR3 extends over 13 amino acids. V was cut by 10 bases and J by 3 bases, with 15 bases left in between. Remarks on this clonotype: Its target is unknown.

This chain connects TRBV12-3 or TRBV12-4 to TRBJ1-1, with D possibly TRBD1 on 5 matching bases. Sequencing was carried out using blood, either unsorted or a sorted T cell fraction (not recorded which). The source is a male donor with ankylosing spondylitis. The CDR3 nucleotides read TGTGCCACGGGGAAGGGGTTTGACACTGAAGCTTTCTTT. Its protein product is CATGKGFDTEAFF.